This is a list of T cell receptor beta chains from one sample in a study of T cells in localized non-small cell lung cancer. Sequencing was performed with immunoSEQ multiplex PCR; in TCRdb, only in-frame clones are kept and a portion is missing. The sample holds tens of thousands of clones; around 87% are singletons and the top ten take about 17%. Sequenced material: peripheral blood mononuclear cells, taken before any cancer treatment. Receptors originate from a man between 40 and 70 years old with stage III lung adenocarcinoma. Both conserved end residues are part of each CDR3. A D gene is named only where the DNA matches it firmly. Clone size appears in some rows only: once, few, many, or a class for an expanded clone.

-,TRBV4-3,TRBJ1-4,-,TGCGCCAGCAGCCAAGATGTGTTAGGGGTCCAGGAAAAACTGTTTTTT,CASSQDVLGVQEKLFF
-,TRBV7-2,TRBJ2-5,-,TGTGCCAGCAGCTTGTGGGGCACGGAGACCCAGTACTTC,CASSLWGTETQYF
-,TRBV19,TRBJ1-5,-,TGTGCCAGTAGTATAGTAAAGACAGAAAATAGCAATCAGCCCCAGCATTTT,CASSIVKTENSNQPQHF
-,TRBV28,TRBJ1-5,-,TGTGCCAGCAGTTTACTGCCACAGGTTAGCAATCAGCCCCAGCATTTT,CASSLLPQVSNQPQHF
TRBD1,TRBV5-4,TRBJ1-1,-,TGTGCCAGCAGCCAGGACAGGGTAGTAAACACTGAAGCTTTCTTT,CASSQDRVVNTEAFF
-,TRBV30,TRBJ1-5,-,TGTGCCTGGAGTAAACGGGCCTACCAGCCCCAGCATTTT,CAWSKRAYQPQHF
TRBD1,TRBV2,TRBJ2-3,-,TGTGCCAGCAGTGAAGCGAAGACAGGGGCAGATACGCAGTATTTT,CASSEAKTGADTQYF
-,TRBV11-3,TRBJ1-1,-,TGTGCCAGCAGCTTAGTAGGGGGGAACACTGAAGCTTTCTTT,CASSLVGGNTEAFF
-,TRBV18,TRBJ1-5,-,TGTGCCAGCTCACTGATGGGGGGTGGTCAGCCCCAGCATTTT,CASSLMGGGQPQHF
TRBD2,TRBV18,TRBJ2-1,-,TGTGCCAGCTCACCAAAGGGAAATAGCGGGGGGTCACGGGAGCAGTTCTTC,CASSPKGNSGGSREQFF
-,TRBV21-1,TRBJ1-1,-,TGTGCCAGCAGCAAAGATCACAGGGGGTGCACTGAAGCTTTCTTT,CASSKDHRGCTEAFF
TRBD1,TRBV19,TRBJ1-4,few,TGTGCCAGTAGGCAGAGAGGCGGACAGGCCTATGAAAAACTGTTTTTT,CASRQRGGQAYEKLFF
-,TRBV6-1,TRBJ1-5,-,TGTGCCAGCCGGGGGGACATCTATCAGCCCCAGCATTTT,CASRGDIYQPQHF
-,TRBV7-2,TRBJ1-2,-,TGTGCCAGCAGGCGACACCTTGACTATGGCTACACCTTC,CASRRHLDYGYTF
-,TRBV7-2,TRBJ2-4,-,TGTGCCAGCAGCCCCAGGGTAGCCATTCAGTACTTC,CASSPRVAIQYF
-,TRBV6-1,TRBJ2-7,-,TGTGCCAGCAAGCGAGACCTCTACGAGCAGTACTTC,CASKRDLYEQYF
-,TRBV29-1,TRBJ2-3,-,TGCAGCGCCTACTGGCAGGGACGGACAGATACGCAGTATTTT,CSAYWQGRTDTQYF
-,TRBV21-1,TRBJ1-1,-,TGTGCCAGCAGCTTACGACAGGGGGGGAACACTGAAGCTTTCTTT,CASSLRQGGNTEAFF
-,TRBV28,TRBJ2-3,-,TGTGCCAGCAGCCACCGGTGGGGGGGCCCTAGCACAGATACGCAGTATTTT,CASSHRWGGPSTDTQYF
TRBD2,TRBV7-2,TRBJ2-7,-,TGTGCCAGCAGCTTAAGGCCGGGGGGGCCTCACGAGCAGTACTTC,CASSLRPGGPHEQYF
TRBD1,TRBV5-1,TRBJ2-1,-,TGCGCCAGCAGCTTGGCCGGGACAGGTTACTACAATGAGCAGTTCTTC,CASSLAGTGYYNEQFF
TRBD2,TRBV7-3,TRBJ2-1,-,TGTGCCAGCAGCGATACCGGGACTAGCGGGGTCAATGAGCAGTTCTTC,CASSDTGTSGVNEQFF
-,TRBV9,TRBJ2-7,-,TGTGCCAGCAGCGTAGATCACAGCTCCTACGAGCAGTACTTC,CASSVDHSSYEQYF
TRBD2,TRBV11-2,TRBJ2-2,-,TGTGCCAGCAGCTCCAGACTAGCGGGGGCATTTAACACCGGGGAGCTGTTTTTT,CASSSRLAGAFNTGELFF
-,TRBV5-8,TRBJ2-3,-,TGTGCCACCTCCCCCGGGGGACGGGGCCCAGATACGCAGTATTTT,CATSPGGRGPDTQYF
TRBD2,TRBV7-6,TRBJ2-5,-,TGTGCCAGCAGCTTGGCGGGGGGGAAAGAGACCCAGTACTTC,CASSLAGGKETQYF
-,TRBV5-4,TRBJ1-6,once,TGTGCCAGCAGCTCGCAGGGATCATCACCCCTCCACTTT,CASSSQGSSPLHF
-,TRBV5-1,TRBJ1-3,-,TGCGCCAGCAGCTTAGAACAGGGAAGCTCTGGAAACACCATATATTTT,CASSLEQGSSGNTIYF
-,TRBV4-2,TRBJ1-3,-,TGTGCCAGCAGCCAAGCGGCCTCCTTCTCTGGAAACACCATATATTTT,CASSQAASFSGNTIYF
TRBD1,TRBV4-2,TRBJ1-6,few,TGTGCCAGCAGCCTCACTGTGGGGACAGGGGCTTCACCCCTCCACTTT,CASSLTVGTGASPLHF
-,TRBV6-6,TRBJ1-5,-,TGTGCCAGCAGTTATGATAGTAGCAATCAGCCCCAGCATTTT,CASSYDSSNQPQHF
-,TRBV5-1,TRBJ2-3,once,TGCGCCAGCAGCCAGGGGCTGGGCACAGATACGCAGTATTTT,CASSQGLGTDTQYF
-,TRBV5-5,TRBJ2-1,-,TGTGCCAGCAGTATTGGGGGTAGCTCCTACAATGAGCAGTTCTTC,CASSIGGSSYNEQFF
TRBD1,TRBV19,TRBJ2-7,-,TGTGCCAGTAGTATATCCGGGACAGGGACCTACGAGCAGTACTTC,CASSISGTGTYEQYF
-,TRBV10-2,TRBJ1-1,-,TGCGCCAGCAGCCCAGGGGAGAACACTGAAGCTTTCTTT,CASSPGENTEAFF
-,TRBV5-1,TRBJ2-7,once,TGCGCCAGCAGCCCCTCGGACGGCGGGTTCGAGCAGTACTTC,CASSPSDGGFEQYF
-,TRBV7-9,TRBJ2-7,-,TGTGCCAGCAGCTTAGGCGGGGGCTCTTCCTCCTACGAGCAGTACTTC,CASSLGGGSSSYEQYF
-,TRBV19,TRBJ1-1,-,TGTGCCAGTAGTATCGCGGGTTACACTGAAGCTTTCTTT,CASSIAGYTEAFF
-,TRBV2,TRBJ1-1,-,TGTGCCAGCACGAGACAGTGGAACACTGAAGCTTTCTTT,CASTRQWNTEAFF
-,TRBV6-6,TRBJ1-2,-,TGTGCCAGCAGAAGGGAAGGGGGATCAGGGAAAGGCTACACCTTC,CASRREGGSGKGYTF
-,TRBV5-4,TRBJ1-2,-,TGTGCCAGCAGCGCCGATTTTAACTATGGCTACACCTTC,CASSADFNYGYTF
TRBD2,TRBV27,TRBJ2-1,-,TGTGCCAGCAGTTCGACTAGCGGGGGGGCCCTCTACAATGAGCAGTTCTTC,CASSSTSGGALYNEQFF
-,TRBV4-2,TRBJ1-2,-,TGTGCCAGCAGCCAAGATCCCGGGGACGGCTACACCTTC,CASSQDPGDGYTF
-,TRBV11-3,TRBJ2-3,-,TGTGCCAGCAGCTCCGGTGCAAGCACAGATACGCAGTATTTT,CASSSGASTDTQYF
-,TRBV9,TRBJ2-2,-,TGTGCCAGCAGCGACAGAACCGCGGGCGGGGAGCTGTTTTTT,CASSDRTAGGELFF
TRBD1,TRBV4-3,TRBJ1-6,few,TGCGCCAGCAGCCTAGACAGGGGGCGCGGATCACCCCTCCACTTT,CASSLDRGRGSPLHF
-,TRBV12-5,TRBJ2-7,-,TGTGCTAGTGGGTCCGGGACGGTCACCTACGAGCAGTACTTC,CASGSGTVTYEQYF
-,TRBV6-5,TRBJ2-5,-,TGTGCCAGCAGTTACCGCAGGGGTGCAGAGACCCAGTACTTC,CASSYRRGAETQYF
TRBD2,TRBV7-3,TRBJ2-1,once,TGTGCCAGCAGCTTAAATAGCGGGGGCCCCTCCTACAATGAGCAGTTCTTC,CASSLNSGGPSYNEQFF
-,TRBV29-1,TRBJ2-3,-,TGCAGCGTTCGGAGACAGGCAGATACGCAGTATTTT,CSVRRQADTQYF
-,TRBV11-2,TRBJ1-2,-,TGTGCCAGCAGCCCGGGATTTTTATCCCTCAACTATGGCTACACCTTC,CASSPGFLSLNYGYTF
-,TRBV15,TRBJ1-1,-,TGTGCCACCAGCAGAGATCCGCGACAGGTGTGGACTGAAGCTTTCTTT,CATSRDPRQVWTEAFF
TRBD1,TRBV4-1,TRBJ1-1,once,TGCGCCAGCAGCCAACTTCAGGACAGGCGGGGTCGGACTGAAGCTTTCTTT,CASSQLQDRRGRTEAFF
-,TRBV7-9,TRBJ2-3,-,TGTGCCAGCAGCTTAGGCGTCAGCACAGATACGCAGTATTTT,CASSLGVSTDTQYF
-,TRBV27,TRBJ2-4,-,TGTGCCAGCAGTTTATCTCGGGTGGGAAACATTCAGTACTTC,CASSLSRVGNIQYF
-,TRBV4-1,TRBJ1-2,once,TGCGCCAGCAGCCCCCGGGTCCCCTGGACCTATGGCTACACCTTC,CASSPRVPWTYGYTF
TRBD1,TRBV7-3,TRBJ2-1,-,TGTGCCAGCAGCTTACGGGACAGGGGGAACAATGAGCAGTTCTTC,CASSLRDRGNNEQFF